This TCR beta chain appears in the sequencing data of a study of T cell responses to AZD1222 COVID-19 vaccine. CDR1 and CDR2 (germline): MGHRA, YSYEKL. The CDR3 runs to 15 residues. V lost 2 bases and J lost 3; bases outside the gene matches: 5. This clone was found a few times. The repertoire was sequenced with immunoSEQ multiplex PCR; TCRdb's copy has only in-frame clones and lacks some. The repertoire holds some 170,000 clones, with 70% to 90% as singletons. This clonotype was sampled from an adult in good health. The specimen comprised peripheral blood, sampled on day 0 of AZD1222 vaccination. The chain joins TRBV4-1 to TRBJ2-7; 9 bases fit TRBD2. The CDR3 sequence: CASSQYSSGIYEQYF. For the CDR3, the DNA is TGCGCCAGCAGCCAATATTCTAGCGGGATCTACGAGCAGTACTTC.